This T cell receptor beta chain was found in a study of T cell clonality in common variable immunodeficiency. Whole-study results and caveats: Fewer deletions and N-nucleotide insertions were reportedly seen in common variable immunodeficiency TCR beta sequences.

The CDR3 covers 15 residues. The V gene's germline CDR1 is LNHDA and CDR2 SQIVND (reference sequence). Trimming removed 2 bases from V and 5 bases from J; junction bases left unmatched: 7. CVID subjects were around 14 female and around 28 male, aged about 8 to 70. CVID subjects were neither ill nor on immunomodulatory or immunosuppressive medication at sampling. This clone was counted only a few times. Antigen unknown. Read sequence stops 3 residues before the CDR3 end, and the germline J gene provides the missing end. Data came from immunoSEQ multiplex PCR; TCRdb stores just in-frame clones and leaves some out. Recorded here are around 30,000 clones, none singletons.

This sequence was found in a human donor with common variable immunodeficiency. This chain links TRBV19 with TRBJ2-5; 8 bases fit TRBD1. The sequenced material came from peripheral blood mononuclear cells. The sequenced part of the CDR3 DNA is TGTGCCAGTAGTATACTGGACAGGGTCGGCGAGACC. Translated, it gives CASSILDRVGET. The whole CDR3 sequence reads CASSILDRVGETQYF.